The TCR beta chain described here comes from a study of blood T cell repertoires in COVID-19. Looking at the study overall: The cDNA or gDNA used as material had been derived from T cells, B-cell-depleted T cells, or PBMCs.

There are a few counts of this clone. The germline CDR1 and CDR2 sequences are KGHSH and LQKENI. Trimming took off 3 bases at V and 1 base at J, with 10 bases between the two ends. The CDR3 is 14 amino acids. This table comes from immunoSEQ multiplex PCR, and its TCRdb copy is limited to in-frame clones, with some not included. The sample lists 310,000 or so clones; roughly 86% were seen once. The rearrangement links TRBV18 to TRBJ2-7; D is possibly TRBD2 (6 bases). Sequencing was carried out using peripheral blood. The receptor comes from a woman in her forties or fifties with acute or convalescent COVID-19. CDR3 region: CASSPSGESYEQYF. CDR3 DNA sequence: TGTGCCAGCTCACCTTCGGGGGAATCCTACGAGCAGTACTTC.